What follows are 16 T cell receptor beta chains derived from one specimen sequenced in a study of kidney transplant recipient with SARS-CoV-2 infection. Each CDR3 protein is one row after TCRdb ran MiXCR on the reads. The sample carries 200,000 to 300,000 distinct CDR3 sequences, 29% recorded once. The sample consisted of a blood sample, taken at baseline and between days 110 and 120 from a kidney transplant recipient. The receptors were gathered from a male patient in his 30s who had COVID-19 and was a kidney transplant recipient. Some T cells may be the graft donor's.

Remarks on this clonotype: Given a much more abundant clone one base away, this may be a read error. The chain recombines TRBV6-4 with TRBJ2-1; D remains ambiguous. The germline CDR1 and CDR2 sequences are MRHNA and SNTAGT. V was trimmed by 3 bases and J by 0 bases, leaving 6 bases between them. The CDR3 has 14 amino acids. The CDR3 region is CASSEISSYNEQFF. Here the CDR3 DNA reads TGTGCCAGCAGTGAGATTAGCTCCTACAATGAGCAGTTCTTC.

This clonotype was found a few times. The rearrangement joins TRBV15 to TRBJ2-1; 9 positions match TRBD2. Germline CDR1 is LNHNV and CDR2 is YYDKDF (reference sequence). The trim removed 2 bases at V and 4 bases at J, leaving 6 bases unmatched. The CDR3 consists of 16 residues. CDR3 bases: TGTGCCACCAGCAGATCCGGACTAGCGAGTTACAATGAGCAGTTCTTC. Its translation is CATSRSGLASYNEQFF.

With respect to this clonotype: This may stem from a read error, because a much larger clone lies one nucleotide away. This chain joins TRBV10-2 and TRBJ2-4; 15 positions match TRBD2. The J call may be incorrect, as the DNA end agrees better with TRBJ2-5. The CDR3 is made up of 16 amino acids. Germline lookup yields CDR1 WSHSY and CDR2 SAAADI. The chain's CDR3 is CASSRTSGREGGTQYF. The CDR3 DNA sequence: TGCGCCAGCAGTCGGACTAGCGGGAGGGAGGGAGGGACCCAGTACTTC.

This clonotype was seen many times. The chain is built from TRBV3-1 and TRBJ2-1; possibly TRBD1 for D (5 bases). The CDR3 sequence is 15 residues long. The V end lost 5 bases, the J end lost 9 bases, and 20 bases lay between the germline ends. Germline V gene sequence: CDR1 LGHDT, CDR2 YNNKEL (reference sequence). CDR3 sequence reads: CASSTRAGWSSEQFF. CDR3 nucleotides: TGTGCCAGCAGCACCAGGGCCGGGTGGTCAAGTGAGCAGTTCTTC.

This clonotype has at least ten counts. This chain uses TRBV20-1 with TRBJ2-7; D unclear. Trimming cost V 6 bases and J 2 bases, with 17 bases left between them. From germline, CDR1 is DFQATT and CDR2 SNEGSKA (reference sequence). The CDR3 contains 14 residues. CDR3 amino acids: CSAPNGRAPYEQYF. The CDR3, as DNA: TGCAGTGCGCCCAACGGCCGAGCTCCCTACGAGCAGTACTTC.

This clonotype showed up just a few times. This chain joins TRBV7-9 and TRBJ2-3; no firm D call. Trimming stripped 5 bases from V and 4 bases from J, with 13 bases between. CDR3 length: 14 amino acids. Germline CDR1 SEHNR, CDR2 FQNEAQ (reference sequence). Written as DNA, the CDR3 is TGTGCCAGCAGCCCTGGGCAGGCTCCAGATACGCAGTATTTT. Translating it yields CASSPGQAPDTQYF.

With respect to this clonotype: Given a much more abundant clone one base away, this may be a read error. V is TRBV10-2 and J is TRBJ2-5, with 7 bases fitting TRBD1. The DNA end favors TRBJ2-7, so the J call may be wrong. Germline V gene data show CDR1 as WSHSY and CDR2 as SAAADI. The CDR3 loop spans 13 amino acids. The CDR3 region has the DNA TGCGCCAGCAGTCCCGTAGACAGGGCCGAGCAGTACTTC. Protein product: CASSPVDRAEQYF.

There are many counts of this clonotype. V usage is TRBV11-1 and J usage is TRBJ1-2, with D hard to call. With 4 bases removed from V and 4 bases from J, the gap between germline ends came to 22 bases. The germline CDR1 and CDR2 sequences are SGHAT and FQDESV (reference sequence). CDR3 length: 17 amino acids. The CDR3 bases are TGTGCCAGCAGCTCCGGGCATAAGGCTGGAAAGACCTATGGCTACACCTTC. As protein: CASSSGHKAGKTYGYTF.

This clonotype was observed a few times. The chain employs TRBV5-4 and TRBJ2-3; D call uncertain. The V end was cut by 0 bases, the J end by 2 bases, with 7 bases between. Germline-derived CDR1 and CDR2 are SGHNT and YYREEE (reference sequence). The CDR3 has 14 residues. The CDR3 spells CASSLAAYTDTQYF. CDR3 in DNA: TGTGCCAGCAGCTTGGCGGCCTACACAGATACGCAGTATTTT.

In the case of this clonotype: Since a much larger clone is just one base distant, this may be a read error. This chain connects TRBV6-2 or TRBV6-3 to TRBJ2-7, with D perhaps matching TRBD2 (6 bases). The CDR3 is 19 residues long. From germline, CDR1 is MNHEY and CDR2 SVGEGT. Trimming cost V 4 bases and J 4 bases, with 29 bases left between them. Written as DNA, the CDR3 is TGTGCCAGCAGTTCGCTACGGACGAGTGAGGGTTCCGCGGGGTACGAGCAGTACTTC. Translating gives CASSSLRTSEGSAGYEQYF.

Notes on this clonotype: This may be a read error: a much more frequent sequence differs by one nucleotide. The chain recombines TRBV7-9 with TRBJ2-5; TRBD2 is a possible D gene (5 bases). Germline V gene data show CDR1 as SEHNR and CDR2 as FQNEAQ (reference sequence). The CDR3 has 16 amino acids. The CDR3 bases are TGTGCCAGCAGCTTAGAATGGTACGGGAACCAAGAGACCCAGCACTTC. Translating gives CASSLEWYGNQETQHF.

About this clonotype itself: This may stem from a read error, because a much larger clone lies one nucleotide away. The CDR3, as DNA: TGCGGCGTTGACGCTAGCGGGGGTGCAGGAGAGCAGTACTTC. Amino acids: CGVDASGGAGEQYF. The V gene is TRBV29-1, the J gene TRBJ2-5; 10 bases are a match to TRBD2. The germline V gene encodes CDR1 SQVTM and CDR2 ANQGSEA. The CDR3 is 14 residues long.

This clonotype has just a few counts. The J gene is TRBJ1-2, the V gene TRBV16, with unresolved D. The CDR3 has 17 amino acids. From germline, CDR1 is KGHSY and CDR2 FQNENV. Trimming cost V 3 bases and J 4 bases, with 21 bases left between them. For the CDR3, the DNA is TGTGCCAGCAGCCAGTTCGAGGTCGTTAGAAAGACCTATGGCTACACCTTC. Its protein is CASSQFEVVRKTYGYTF.

To note about this clonotype: Possible read error: a much larger clone is one base away. The gene calls are TRBV7-6 and TRBJ2-7; a weak D match, TRBD2 (5 bases). The CDR3 loop spans 16 amino acids. Germline CDR1 reads SGHVS; CDR2 reads FNYEAQ. CDR3 nucleotides: TGTACCAGCAGCCCCATCCGGGCGGGTAGAAAGAGTGAGCAGTACTTC. Protein product: CTSSPIRAGRKSEQYF.

To note about this clonotype: A much larger clone lies a single base off, so this may be a read error. The conserved final phenylalanine or tryptophan is absent from the CDR3, which likely points to a read error. V is TRBV5-3 and J is TRBJ1-2, with D uncertain. TRBV5-3 is an ORF, with its function uncertain. Trimming removed 7 bases at V and 4 bases at J, with 23 bases between. The CDR3 has 16 residues. CDR3 region: CARATRVVRKTYGYTL. The CDR3 bases are TGTGCCAGAGCGACAAGAGTGGTGAGAAAGACCTATGGCTACACCCTC.

This clonotype was seen repeatedly, ten times or more. The chain combines TRBV6-8 with TRBJ1-2; D not resolved. In germline, CDR1 is MNHGY, CDR2 SAAAGT. This CDR3 has 17 amino acids. V was trimmed by 5 bases and J by 4 bases, leaving 23 bases between them. This chain's CDR3 is CASSPEPRSRKTYGYTF. For the CDR3, the DNA is TGTGCCAGCAGTCCCGAGCCACGCTCTAGAAAGACCTATGGCTACACCTTC.